These 4 T cell receptor beta chains came from one sample sequenced in a study of naive and memory T cell subsets (dated by TCRdb to the late 2010s). For whole blood analysis, around 2.4 ml of peripheral blood was collected from healthy adult volunteers into Tempus tubes, and RNA was extracted following the manufacturer's instructions. The protocol used for the library was 5' RACE. Sequencing took place on an Illumina MiSeq. For the blood and skin samples, reverse transcription of TCR RNA was done with SuperScript IV along with alpha and beta constant region primers. The public reads were reanalyzed by TCRdb: fastp trimming at Q25, MiXCR alignment, in-frame beta chains only. Each entry is one CDR3 protein sequence, shown with its most common DNA and genes. The sample table records about 25,000 distinct CDR3 sequences; roughly 25% of these occur just once. Of the sample, around 2% falls within the top ten clones.

The receptors stem from a female donor in good health.

This clonotype is medium-sized within its sample. The V call is TRBV5-4, the J call TRBJ1-2, with 12 bases matching TRBD1. The germline V gene has CDR1 SGHNT and CDR2 YYREEE (reference sequence). V was pared by 2 bases and J by 8 bases, with 7 bases of the junction left unmatched. This CDR3 is built from 15 residues. The CDR3 loop reads CASSFGTGGSGGYTF. The CDR3 nucleotides are TGTGCCAGCAGCTTCGGGACAGGGGGCTCTGGAGGCTACACCTTC.

This clonotype was seen a single time. V is TRBV10-3 and J is TRBJ1-5; D uncertain. The V gene lost 0 bases and the J gene lost 5 bases, with 11 bases spanning the gap. The CDR3 contains 15 residues. CDR1 and CDR2 (germline): ENHRY, SYGVKD. The chain's CDR3 is CAISESSSGHQPQHF. The CDR3 region has the DNA TGTGCCATCAGTGAGTCGTCGTCAGGTCATCAGCCCCAGCATTTT.

By share, this clonotype counts as medium-sized. This chain uses TRBV11-2 with TRBJ2-7; no definite D call. Trimming removed 0 bases from V and 5 bases from J, with 11 bases in between. The CDR3 extends over 14 amino acids. The germline V gene has CDR1 SGHAT and CDR2 FQNNGV. The CDR3 reads CASSLEMAEDEQYF. CDR3 nucleotide sequence: TGTGCCAGCAGCTTAGAAATGGCTGAGGACGAGCAGTACTTC.

This sequence joins TRBV20-1 and TRBJ2-1; the D gene is possibly TRBD2 (5 bases). The length of the CDR3 is 12 residues. Trimming pared 7 bases from V and 5 bases from J, leaving 12 bases between. CDR1 and CDR2 from the germline V gene are DFQATT and SNEGSKA (reference sequence). In DNA, the CDR3 is TGCAGTGTCCCGGTTAGCGACAATGAGCAGTTCTTC. This translates into CSVPVSDNEQFF.